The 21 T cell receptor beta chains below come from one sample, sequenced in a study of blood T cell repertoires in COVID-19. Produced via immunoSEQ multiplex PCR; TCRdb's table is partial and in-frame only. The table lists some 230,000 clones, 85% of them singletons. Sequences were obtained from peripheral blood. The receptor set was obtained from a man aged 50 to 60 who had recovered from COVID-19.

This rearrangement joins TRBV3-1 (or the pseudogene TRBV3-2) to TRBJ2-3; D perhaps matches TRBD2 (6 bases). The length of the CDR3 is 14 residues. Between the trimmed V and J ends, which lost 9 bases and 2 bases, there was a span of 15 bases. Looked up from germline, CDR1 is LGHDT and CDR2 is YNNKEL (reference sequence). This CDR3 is CASKKEGYTDTQYF. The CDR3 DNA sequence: TGTGCCAGTAAGAAGGAGGGCTACACAGATACGCAGTATTTT.

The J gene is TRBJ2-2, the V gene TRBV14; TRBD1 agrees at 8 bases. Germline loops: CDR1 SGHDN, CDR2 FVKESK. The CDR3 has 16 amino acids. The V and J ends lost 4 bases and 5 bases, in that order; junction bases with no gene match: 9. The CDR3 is CASSPGGRGHTGELFF. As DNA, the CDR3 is TGTGCCAGCAGCCCGGGCGGCAGGGGGCATACCGGGGAGCTGTTTTTT. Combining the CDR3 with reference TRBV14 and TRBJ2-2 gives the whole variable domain EAGVTQFPSHSVIEKGQTVTLRCDPISGHDNLYWYRRVMGKEIKFLLHFVKESKQDESGMPNNRFLAERTGGTYSTLKVQPAELEDSGVYFCASSPGGRGHTGELFFGEGSRLTVL.

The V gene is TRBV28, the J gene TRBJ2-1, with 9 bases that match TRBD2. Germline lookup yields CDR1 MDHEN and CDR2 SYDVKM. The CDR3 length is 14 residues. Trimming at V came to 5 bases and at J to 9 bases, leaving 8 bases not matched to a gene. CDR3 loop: CASSPRVAGAEQFF. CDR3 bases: TGTGCCAGCAGTCCCCGGGTAGCGGGAGCTGAGCAGTTCTTC.

CDR3 coding DNA: TGTGCCAGCTCACTTAGGACTAGCGAGTACAATGAGCAGTTCTTC. Protein product: CASSLRTSEYNEQFF. The rearrangement links TRBV18 to TRBJ2-1; 9 bases are a match to TRBD2. The junction had 5 bases not matched to a gene; V was cut back by 4 bases and J by 4 bases. Germline lookup yields CDR1 KGHSH and CDR2 LQKENI. There are 15 residues in the CDR3.

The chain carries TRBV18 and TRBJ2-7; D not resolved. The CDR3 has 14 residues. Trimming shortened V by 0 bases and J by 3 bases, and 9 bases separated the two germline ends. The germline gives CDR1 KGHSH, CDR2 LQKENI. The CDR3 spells CASSPPWAVYEQYF. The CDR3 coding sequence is TGTGCCAGCTCACCACCATGGGCCGTCTACGAGCAGTACTTC.

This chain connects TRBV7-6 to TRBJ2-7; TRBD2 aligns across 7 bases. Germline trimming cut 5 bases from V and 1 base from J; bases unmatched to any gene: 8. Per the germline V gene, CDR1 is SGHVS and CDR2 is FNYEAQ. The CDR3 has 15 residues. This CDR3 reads CASSHPPAGSYEQYF. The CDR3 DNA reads TGTGCCAGCAGCCACCCCCCAGCGGGATCCTACGAGCAGTACTTC. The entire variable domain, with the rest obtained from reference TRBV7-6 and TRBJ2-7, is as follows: GAGVSQSPRYKVTKRGQDVALRCDPISGHVSLYWYRQALGQGPEFLTYFNYEAQQDKSGLPNDRFSAERPEGSISTLTIQRTEQRDSAMYRCASSHPPAGSYEQYFGPGTRLTVT.

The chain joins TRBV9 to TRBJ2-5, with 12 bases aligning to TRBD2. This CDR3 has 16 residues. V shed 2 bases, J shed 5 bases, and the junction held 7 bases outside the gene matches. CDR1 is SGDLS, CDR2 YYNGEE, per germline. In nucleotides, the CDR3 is TGTGCCAGCAGCGTGCATTCGACTAGCGGGAGTGAGACCCAGTACTTC. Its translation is CASSVHSTSGSETQYF.

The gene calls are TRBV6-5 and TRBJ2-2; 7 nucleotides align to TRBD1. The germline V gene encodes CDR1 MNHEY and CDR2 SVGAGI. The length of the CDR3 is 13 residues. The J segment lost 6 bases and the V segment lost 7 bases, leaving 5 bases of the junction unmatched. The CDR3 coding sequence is TGTGCCAGCACAGGACAGGTCGCCGGGGAGCTGTTTTTT. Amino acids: CASTGQVAGELFF.

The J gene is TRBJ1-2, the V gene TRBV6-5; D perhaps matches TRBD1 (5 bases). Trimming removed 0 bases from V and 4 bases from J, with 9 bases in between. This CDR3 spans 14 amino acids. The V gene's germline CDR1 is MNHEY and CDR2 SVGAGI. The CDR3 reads CASSYSGGSYGYTF. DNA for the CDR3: TGTGCCAGCAGTTACTCGGGGGGGTCCTATGGCTACACCTTC.

DNA of the CDR3: TGTGCCACCAGCAGAGATTATGGACTAGCCGACAATGAGCAGTTCTTC. Its protein product is CATSRDYGLADNEQFF. The chain employs TRBV15 and TRBJ2-1; 8 bases are a match to TRBD2. Germline-derived CDR1 and CDR2 are LNHNV and YYDKDF (reference sequence). The V segment lost 0 bases and the J segment 5 bases; nucleotides outside the gene matches: 6. The CDR3 spans 16 residues.

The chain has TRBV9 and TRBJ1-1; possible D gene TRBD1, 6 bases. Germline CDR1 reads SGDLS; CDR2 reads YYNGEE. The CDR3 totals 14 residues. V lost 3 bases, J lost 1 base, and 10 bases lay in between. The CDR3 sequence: CASSGGHTNTEAFF. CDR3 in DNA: TGTGCCAGCAGCGGGGGACATACGAACACTGAAGCTTTCTTT. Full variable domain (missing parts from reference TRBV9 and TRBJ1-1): DSGVTQTPKHLITATGQRVTLRCSPRSGDLSVYWYQQSLDQGLQFLIQYYNGEERAKGNILERFSAQQFPDLHSELNLSSLELGDSALYFCASSGGHTNTEAFFGQGTRLTVV.

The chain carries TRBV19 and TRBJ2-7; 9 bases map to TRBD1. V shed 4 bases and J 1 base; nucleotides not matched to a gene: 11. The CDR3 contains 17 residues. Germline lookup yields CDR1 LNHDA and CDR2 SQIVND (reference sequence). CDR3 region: CASSNLAGTGPSYEQYF. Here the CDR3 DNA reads TGTGCCAGTAGTAACCTAGCCGGGACAGGGCCATCCTACGAGCAGTACTTC.

Here the CDR3 DNA reads TGTGCCAGCAGGGGGGGAGTAGCGGAATACAATGAGCAGTTCTTC. Amino acids: CASRGGVAEYNEQFF. This chain joins TRBV6-5 and TRBJ2-1, with D perhaps matching TRBD2 (6 bases). In germline, CDR1 is MNHEY, CDR2 SVGAGI. V lost 6 bases and J 4 bases, leaving 16 bases between the germline ends. The CDR3 has 15 residues.

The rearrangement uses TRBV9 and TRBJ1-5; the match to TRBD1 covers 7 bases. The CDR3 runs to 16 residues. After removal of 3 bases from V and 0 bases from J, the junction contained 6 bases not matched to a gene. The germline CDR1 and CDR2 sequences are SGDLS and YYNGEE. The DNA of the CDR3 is TGTGCCAGCAGCGCGGGAGGGGGCTATAGCAATCAGCCCCAGCATTTT. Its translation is CASSAGGGYSNQPQHF.

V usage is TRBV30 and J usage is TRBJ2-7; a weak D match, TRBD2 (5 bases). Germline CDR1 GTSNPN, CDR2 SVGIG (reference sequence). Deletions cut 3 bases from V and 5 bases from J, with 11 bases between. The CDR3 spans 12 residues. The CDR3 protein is CAWRASSHEQYF. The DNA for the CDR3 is TGTGCCTGGAGAGCTAGCAGCCACGAGCAGTACTTC.

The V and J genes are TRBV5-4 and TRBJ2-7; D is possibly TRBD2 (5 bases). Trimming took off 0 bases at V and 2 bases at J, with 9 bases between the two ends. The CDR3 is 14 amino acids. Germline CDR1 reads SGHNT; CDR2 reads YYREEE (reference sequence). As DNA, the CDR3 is TGTGCCAGCAGCTTGGCGGCCGGGACCTACGAGCAGTACTTC. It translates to CASSLAAGTYEQYF. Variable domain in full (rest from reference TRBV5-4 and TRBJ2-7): ETGVTQSPTHLIKTRGQQVTLRCSSQSGHNTVSWYQQALGQGPQFIFQYYREEENGRGNFPPRFSGLQFPNYSSELNVNALELDDSALYLCASSLAAGTYEQYFGPGTRLTVT.

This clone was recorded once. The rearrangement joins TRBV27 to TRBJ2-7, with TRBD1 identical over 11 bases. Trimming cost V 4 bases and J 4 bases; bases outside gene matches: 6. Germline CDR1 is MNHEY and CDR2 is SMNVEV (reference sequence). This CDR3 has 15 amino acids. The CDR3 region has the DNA TGTGCCAGCAGTTCCGGACAGGGGGCGTCGTACGAGCAGTACTTC. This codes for CASSSGQGASYEQYF.

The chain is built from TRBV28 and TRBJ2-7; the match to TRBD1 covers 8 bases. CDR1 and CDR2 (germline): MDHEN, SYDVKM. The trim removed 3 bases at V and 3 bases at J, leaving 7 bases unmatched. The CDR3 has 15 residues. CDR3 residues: CASSFSGQVVYEQYF. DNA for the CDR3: TGTGCCAGCAGTTTTTCGGGACAGGTAGTCTACGAGCAGTACTTC.

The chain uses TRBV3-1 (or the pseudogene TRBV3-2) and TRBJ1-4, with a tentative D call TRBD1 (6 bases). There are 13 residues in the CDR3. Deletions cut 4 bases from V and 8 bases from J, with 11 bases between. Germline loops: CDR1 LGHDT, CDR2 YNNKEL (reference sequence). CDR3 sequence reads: CASSRGHEEKLFF. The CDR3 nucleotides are TGTGCCAGCAGCCGGGGGCACGAGGAAAAACTGTTTTTT.

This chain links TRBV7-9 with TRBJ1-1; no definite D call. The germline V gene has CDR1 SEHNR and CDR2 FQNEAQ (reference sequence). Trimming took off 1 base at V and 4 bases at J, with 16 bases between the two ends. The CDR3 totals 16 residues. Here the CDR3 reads CASSLGVGPRGTEAFF. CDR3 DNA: TGTGCCAGCAGCTTAGGGGTTGGACCTCGGGGCACTGAAGCTTTCTTT.

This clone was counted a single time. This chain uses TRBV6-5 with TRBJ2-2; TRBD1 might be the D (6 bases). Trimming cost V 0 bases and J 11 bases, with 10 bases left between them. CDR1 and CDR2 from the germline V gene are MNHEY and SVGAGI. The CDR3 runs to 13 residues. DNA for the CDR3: TGTGCCAGCAGTTACTCCGGACAGCAAGAGCTGTTTTTT. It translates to CASSYSGQQELFF.